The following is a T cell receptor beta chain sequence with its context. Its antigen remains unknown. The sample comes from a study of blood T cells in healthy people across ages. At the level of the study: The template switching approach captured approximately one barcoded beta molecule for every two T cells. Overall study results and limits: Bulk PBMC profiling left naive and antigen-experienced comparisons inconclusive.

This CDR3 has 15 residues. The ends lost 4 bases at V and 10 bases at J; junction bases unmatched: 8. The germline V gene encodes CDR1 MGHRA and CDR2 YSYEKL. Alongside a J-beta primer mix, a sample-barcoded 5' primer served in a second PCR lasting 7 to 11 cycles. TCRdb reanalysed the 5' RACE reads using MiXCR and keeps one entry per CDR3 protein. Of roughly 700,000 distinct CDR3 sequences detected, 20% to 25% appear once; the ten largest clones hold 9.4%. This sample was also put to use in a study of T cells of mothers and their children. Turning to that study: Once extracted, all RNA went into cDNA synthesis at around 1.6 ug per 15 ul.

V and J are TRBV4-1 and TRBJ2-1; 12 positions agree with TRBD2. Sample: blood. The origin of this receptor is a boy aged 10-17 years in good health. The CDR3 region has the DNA TGCGCCAGCAGCCTACTAGCGGGAGGACCCTACGAGCAGTTCTTC. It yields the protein CASSLLAGGPYEQFF.